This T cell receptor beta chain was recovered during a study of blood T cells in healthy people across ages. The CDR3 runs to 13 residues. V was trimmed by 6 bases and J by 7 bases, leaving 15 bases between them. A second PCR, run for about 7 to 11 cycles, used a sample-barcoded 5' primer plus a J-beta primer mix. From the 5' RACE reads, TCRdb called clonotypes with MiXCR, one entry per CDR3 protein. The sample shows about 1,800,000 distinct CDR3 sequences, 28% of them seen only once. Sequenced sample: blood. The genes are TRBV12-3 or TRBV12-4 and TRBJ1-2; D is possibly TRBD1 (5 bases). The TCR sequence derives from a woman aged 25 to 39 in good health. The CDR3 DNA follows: TGTGCCAGCAGGAACCGGCAGGGAAGTGGCTACACCTTC. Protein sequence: CASRNRQGSGYTF.